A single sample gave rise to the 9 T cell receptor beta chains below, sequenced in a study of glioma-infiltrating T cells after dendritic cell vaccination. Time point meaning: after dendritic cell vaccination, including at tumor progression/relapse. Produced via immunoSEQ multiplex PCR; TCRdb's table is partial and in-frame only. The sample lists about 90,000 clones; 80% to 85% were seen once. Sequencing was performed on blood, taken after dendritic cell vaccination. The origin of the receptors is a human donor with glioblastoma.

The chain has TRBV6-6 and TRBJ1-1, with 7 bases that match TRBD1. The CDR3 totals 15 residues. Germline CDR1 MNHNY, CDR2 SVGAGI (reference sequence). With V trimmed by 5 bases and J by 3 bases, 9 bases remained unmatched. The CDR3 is CASSPTDREYTEAFF. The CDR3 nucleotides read TGTGCCAGCAGTCCCACCGACAGGGAATACACTGAAGCTTTCTTT.

The CDR3 spells CASTRASGVGNTIYF. The CDR3 nucleotides are TGTGCCAGCACACGGGCCTCGGGGGTAGGAAACACCATATATTTT. The V and J genes are TRBV6-1 and TRBJ1-3; weak D call: TRBD1 (5 bases). V lost 7 bases and J lost 4, with 17 bases in between. There are 15 residues in the CDR3. In germline, CDR1 is MNHNS, CDR2 SASEGT.

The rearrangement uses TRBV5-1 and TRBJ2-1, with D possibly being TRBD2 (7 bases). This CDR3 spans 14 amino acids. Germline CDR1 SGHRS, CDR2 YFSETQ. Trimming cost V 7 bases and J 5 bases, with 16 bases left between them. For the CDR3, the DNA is TGCGCCAGCGGGGTCGGGGGGCAAGACAATGAGCAGTTCTTC. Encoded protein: CASGVGGQDNEQFF.

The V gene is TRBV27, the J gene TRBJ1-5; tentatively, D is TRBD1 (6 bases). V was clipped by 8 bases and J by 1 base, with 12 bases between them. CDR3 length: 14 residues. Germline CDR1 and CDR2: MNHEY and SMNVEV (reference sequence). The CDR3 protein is CASARTASNQPQHF. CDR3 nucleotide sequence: TGTGCCAGCGCTAGGACAGCAAGCAATCAGCCCCAGCATTTT.

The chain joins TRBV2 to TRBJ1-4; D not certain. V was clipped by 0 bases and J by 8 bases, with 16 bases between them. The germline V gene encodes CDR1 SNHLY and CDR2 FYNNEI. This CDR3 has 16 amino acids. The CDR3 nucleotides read TGTGCCAGCAGTGAAGCAGAGCAAGCGGGCTGGGAAAAACTGTTTTTT. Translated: CASSEAEQAGWEKLFF.

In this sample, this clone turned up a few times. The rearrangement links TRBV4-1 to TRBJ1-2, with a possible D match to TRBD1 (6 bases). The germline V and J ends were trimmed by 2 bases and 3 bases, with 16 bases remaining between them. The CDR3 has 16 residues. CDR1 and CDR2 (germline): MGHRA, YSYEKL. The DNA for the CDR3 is TGCGCCAGCAGCCAATCACTGACAGGAGACCACTATGGCTACACCTTC. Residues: CASSQSLTGDHYGYTF.

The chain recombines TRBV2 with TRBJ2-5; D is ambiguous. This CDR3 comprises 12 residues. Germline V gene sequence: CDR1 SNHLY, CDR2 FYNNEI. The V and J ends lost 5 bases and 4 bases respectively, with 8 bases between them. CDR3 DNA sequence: TGTGCCAGCAGTCAACGAGGAGAGACCCAGTACTTC. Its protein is CASSQRGETQYF. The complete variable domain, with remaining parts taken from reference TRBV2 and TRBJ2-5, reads EPEVTQTPSHQVTQMGQEVILRCVPISNHLYFYWYRQILGQKVEFLVSFYNNEISEKSEIFDDQFSVERPDGSNFTLKIRSTKLEDSAMYFCASSQRGETQYFGPGTRLLVL.

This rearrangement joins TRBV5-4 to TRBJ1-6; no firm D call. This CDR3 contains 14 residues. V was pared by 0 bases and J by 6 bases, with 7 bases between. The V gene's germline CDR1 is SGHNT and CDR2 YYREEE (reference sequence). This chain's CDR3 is CASSLGHFNSPLHF. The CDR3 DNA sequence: TGTGCCAGCAGCTTGGGACATTTTAATTCACCCCTCCACTTT.

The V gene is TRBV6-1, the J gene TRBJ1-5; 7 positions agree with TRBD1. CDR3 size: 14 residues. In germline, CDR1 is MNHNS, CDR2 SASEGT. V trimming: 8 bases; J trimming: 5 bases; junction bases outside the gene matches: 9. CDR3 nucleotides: TGTGCCAGCGGAGAACAGGGGCGGGATCAGCCCCAGCATTTT. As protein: CASGEQGRDQPQHF.